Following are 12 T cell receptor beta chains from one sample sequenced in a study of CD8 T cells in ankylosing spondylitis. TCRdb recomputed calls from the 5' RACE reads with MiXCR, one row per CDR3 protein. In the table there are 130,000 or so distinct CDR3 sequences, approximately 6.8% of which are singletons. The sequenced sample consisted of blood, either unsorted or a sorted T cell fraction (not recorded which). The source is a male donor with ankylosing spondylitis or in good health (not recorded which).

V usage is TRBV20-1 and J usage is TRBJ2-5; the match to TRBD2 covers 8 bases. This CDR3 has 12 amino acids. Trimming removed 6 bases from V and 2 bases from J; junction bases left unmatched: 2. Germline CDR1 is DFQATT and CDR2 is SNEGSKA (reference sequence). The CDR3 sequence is CSAIAGQETQYF. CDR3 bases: TGCAGTGCAATAGCGGGGCAAGAGACCCAGTACTTC.

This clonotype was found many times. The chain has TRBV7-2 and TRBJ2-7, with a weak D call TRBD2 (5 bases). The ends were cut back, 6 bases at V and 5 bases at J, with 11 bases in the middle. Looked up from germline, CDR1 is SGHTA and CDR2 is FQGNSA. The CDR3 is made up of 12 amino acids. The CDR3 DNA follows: TGTGCCAGCAGGGATGGGAGCCACGAGCAGTACTTC. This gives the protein CASRDGSHEQYF.

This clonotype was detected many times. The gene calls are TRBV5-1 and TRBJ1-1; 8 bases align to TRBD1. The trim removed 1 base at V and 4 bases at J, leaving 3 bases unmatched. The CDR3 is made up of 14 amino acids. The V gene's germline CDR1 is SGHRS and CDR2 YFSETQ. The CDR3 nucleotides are TGCGCCAGCAGCTTGACAGGGGGGGTCACTGAAGCTTTCTTT. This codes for CASSLTGGVTEAFF.

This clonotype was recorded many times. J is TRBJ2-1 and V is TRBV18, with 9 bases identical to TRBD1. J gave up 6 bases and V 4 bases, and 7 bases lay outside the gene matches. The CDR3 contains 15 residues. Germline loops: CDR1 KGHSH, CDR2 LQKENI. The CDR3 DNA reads TGTGCCAGCTCACGACGGACAGGGGAGGGCAATGAGCAGTTCTTC. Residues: CASSRRTGEGNEQFF.

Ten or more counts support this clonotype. CDR3 region: CASRSGTPNTGELFF. The DNA of the CDR3 is TGCGCCAGCAGATCCGGGACACCGAACACCGGGGAGCTGTTTTTT. The chain combines TRBV5-1 with TRBJ2-2; D might be TRBD1 (6 bases). Per germline, CDR1 SGHRS and CDR2 YFSETQ. Trimming pared 5 bases from V and 0 bases from J, leaving 11 bases between. The CDR3 has 15 amino acids. The full variable domain, in which reference TRBV5-1 and TRBJ2-2 provide the parts outside the CDR3, is KAGVTQTPRYLIKTRGQQVTLSCSPISGHRSVSWYQQTPGQGLQFLFEYFSETQRNKGNFPGRFSGRQFSNSRSEMNVSTLELGDSALYLCASRSGTPNTGELFFGEGSRLTVL.

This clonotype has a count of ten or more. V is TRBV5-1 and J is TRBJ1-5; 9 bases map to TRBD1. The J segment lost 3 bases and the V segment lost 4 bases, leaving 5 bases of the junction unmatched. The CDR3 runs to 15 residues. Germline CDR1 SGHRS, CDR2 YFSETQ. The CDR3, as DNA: TGCGCCAGCAGCGCGGGACAGGGTGACAATCAGCCCCAGCATTTT. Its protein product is CASSAGQGDNQPQHF.

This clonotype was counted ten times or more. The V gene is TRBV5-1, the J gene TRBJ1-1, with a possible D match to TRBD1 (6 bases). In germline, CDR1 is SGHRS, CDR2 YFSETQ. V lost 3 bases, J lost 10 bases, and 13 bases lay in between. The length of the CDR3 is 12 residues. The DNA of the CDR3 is TGCGCCAGCAGCTCGCCGGGGACACTAGCTTTCTTT. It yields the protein CASSSPGTLAFF.

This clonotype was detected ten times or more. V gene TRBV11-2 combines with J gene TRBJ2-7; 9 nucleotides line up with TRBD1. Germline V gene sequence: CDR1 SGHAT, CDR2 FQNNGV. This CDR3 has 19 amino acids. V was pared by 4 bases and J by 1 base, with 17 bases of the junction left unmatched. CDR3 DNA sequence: TGTGCCAGCAGCTCCTACCGGGACAGGGCGGTCCTCAAATCCTACGAGCAGTACTTC. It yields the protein CASSSYRDRAVLKSYEQYF.

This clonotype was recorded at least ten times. The DNA for the CDR3 is TGCAGTGCTAGTAGCGGGACAGGGATGACAGATACGCAGTATTTT. Protein product: CSASSGTGMTDTQYF. The chain is built from TRBV20-1 and TRBJ2-3; D might be TRBD1 (9 bases). The CDR3 contains 15 residues. Trimming removed 3 bases from V and 3 bases from J, with 16 bases in between. Germline values: CDR1 DFQATT, CDR2 SNEGSKA (reference sequence).

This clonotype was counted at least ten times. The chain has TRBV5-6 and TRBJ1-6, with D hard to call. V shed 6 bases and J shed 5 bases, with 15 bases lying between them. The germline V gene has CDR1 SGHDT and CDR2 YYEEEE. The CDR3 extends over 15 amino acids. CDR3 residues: CASKRAPENNSPLHF. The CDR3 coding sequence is TGTGCCAGCAAACGGGCCCCCGAGAATAATTCACCCCTCCACTTT.

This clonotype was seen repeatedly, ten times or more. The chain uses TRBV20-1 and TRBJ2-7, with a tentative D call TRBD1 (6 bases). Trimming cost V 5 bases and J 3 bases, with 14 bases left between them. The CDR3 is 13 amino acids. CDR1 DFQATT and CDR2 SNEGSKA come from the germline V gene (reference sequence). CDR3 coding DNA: TGCAGTGCTTCGATGGACAGCGACTACGAGCAGTACTTC. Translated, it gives CSASMDSDYEQYF.

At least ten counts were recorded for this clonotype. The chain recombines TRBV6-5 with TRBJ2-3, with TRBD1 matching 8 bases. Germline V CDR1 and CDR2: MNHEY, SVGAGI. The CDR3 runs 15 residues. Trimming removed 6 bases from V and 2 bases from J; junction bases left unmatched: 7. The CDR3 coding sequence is TGTGCCAGCAGCTTAGACAGGGGCGCCACAGATACGCAGTATTTT. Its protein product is CASSLDRGATDTQYF.